Below, 14 T cell receptor beta chains from the same sample are listed, as sequenced in a study of post-analysis software for immune sequencing data. Study results and caveats: In patients, TRBV5-6, TRBV5-1 and TRBV20-1 belonged to about five TRBV segments found more frequently than in controls.

cDNA libraries of TCR beta carried unique molecular identifiers. TCRdb ran MiXCR on the PCR reads and lists one entry per CDR3 protein. The table has 750,000 to 950,000 distinct CDR3 sequences, under 60% seen once. Their antigen targets remain unknown. Input material: blood. These receptors all come from a girl aged 5 to 17 with multiple sclerosis.

The V gene is TRBV6-5, the J gene TRBJ2-7; 8 bases are shared with TRBD2. CDR1 MNHEY and CDR2 SVGAGI come from the germline V gene. V lost 7 bases to trimming and J lost 3 bases; unmatched junction nucleotides: 11. The length of the CDR3 is 15 residues. This CDR3 reads CASMEWTGGDYEQYF. For the CDR3, the DNA is TGTGCCAGCATGGAGTGGACGGGAGGGGACTACGAGCAGTACTTC.

The chain uses TRBV29-1 and TRBJ2-3; a possible D gene is TRBD2 (5 bases). Looked up from germline, CDR1 is SQVTM and CDR2 is ANQGSEA. This CDR3 has 12 amino acids. V was trimmed by 6 bases and J by 2 bases, leaving 9 bases between them. The chain's CDR3 is CSVVSDTDTQYF. The CDR3 bases are TGCAGCGTGGTTAGCGACACAGATACGCAGTATTTT.

V is TRBV11-3 and J is TRBJ2-5; tentatively, D is TRBD1 or TRBD2 (6 bases each). V was shortened by 1 base and J by 2 bases, with 11 bases between the two germline ends. From germline, CDR1 is SGHNT and CDR2 YENEEA. The CDR3 totals 15 residues. CDR3 nucleotides: TGTGCCAGCAGCTTAGTAGGCGGGACACAAGAGACCCAGTACTTC. This codes for CASSLVGGTQETQYF.

V is TRBV27 and J is TRBJ2-5; TRBD1 agrees at 9 bases. This CDR3 region has 14 residues. Germline V gene data show CDR1 as MNHEY and CDR2 as SMNVEV (reference sequence). V was clipped by 5 bases and J by 7 bases; unmatched bases: 8. The chain's CDR3 is CASSHGTGWATQYF. In DNA form, the CDR3 reads TGTGCCAGCAGTCACGGGACAGGGTGGGCGACCCAGTACTTC.

This clonotype turned up a few times. The rearrangement links TRBV6-5 to TRBJ2-3; no clear D gene. The CDR3 is 15 residues long. Germline V gene sequence: CDR1 MNHEY, CDR2 SVGAGI. V lost 0 bases, J lost 2 bases, and 9 bases lay in between. DNA of the CDR3: TGTGCCAGCAGTTACTCGAATCCGAACACAGATACGCAGTATTTT. Its protein product is CASSYSNPNTDTQYF.

This clonotype was seen only a few times. The chain carries TRBV7-2 and TRBJ2-7; 11 positions agree with TRBD2. The CDR3 runs to 15 residues. Germline V gene lookup returns CDR1 SGHTA and CDR2 FQGNSA. J was trimmed by 1 base and V by 3 bases; bases with no gene match: 2. The CDR3 DNA is TGTGCCAGCAGCTTGACTAGCGGGGAATCCTACGAGCAGTACTTC. It encodes CASSLTSGESYEQYF.

This clonotype showed up just a few times. The chain uses TRBV10-3 and TRBJ2-7; 9 positions match TRBD2. Germline values: CDR1 ENHRY, CDR2 SYGVKD. The CDR3 runs to 17 residues. J was trimmed by 5 bases and V by 0 bases; bases with no gene match: 11. The CDR3 here is CAISESLREGLGNEQYF. The DNA of the CDR3 is TGTGCCATCAGTGAGTCATTGCGGGAGGGCCTGGGAAACGAGCAGTACTTC.

This clonotype was counted only a few times. The chain is built from TRBV9 and TRBJ2-1; 11 nucleotides line up with TRBD1. V gave up 7 bases and J gave up 10 bases; unmatched junction bases: 10. Germline values: CDR1 SGDLS, CDR2 YYNGEE. There are 14 residues in the CDR3. This CDR3 is CASQRTGGLQEQFF. CDR3 sequence (DNA): TGTGCCAGCCAGCGGACAGGGGGCCTCCAAGAGCAGTTCTTC.

The rearrangement links TRBV3-1 to TRBJ2-7, with TRBD1 matching over 8 bases. V shed 5 bases and J 3 bases; nucleotides not matched to a gene: 15. The CDR3 totals 17 residues. CDR1 LGHDT and CDR2 YNNKEL come from the germline V gene (reference sequence). The CDR3 here is CASSLTRGRGPRYEQYF. CDR3 DNA sequence: TGTGCCAGCAGCTTAACCCGGGGCAGGGGGCCACGCTACGAGCAGTACTTC.

The CDR3 here is CSVGQGDRNYGYTF. The CDR3 DNA follows: TGCAGCGTTGGACAAGGGGACAGGAACTATGGCTACACCTTC. The V and J genes are TRBV29-1 and TRBJ1-2, with TRBD1 matching over 8 bases. This CDR3 has 14 residues. The germline gives CDR1 SQVTM, CDR2 ANQGSEA. The junction had 6 bases not matched to a gene; V was cut back by 4 bases and J by 2 bases.

The V gene is TRBV20-1, the J gene TRBJ2-7; D might be TRBD2 (5 bases). V lost 2 bases to trimming and J lost 0 bases, with 14 bases between them. Per germline, CDR1 DFQATT and CDR2 SNEGSKA (reference sequence). The CDR3 has 15 residues. The CDR3 DNA follows: TGCAGTGCTAGACCCTGGACGGGAAGCTCCTACGAGCAGTACTTC. Residues: CSARPWTGSSYEQYF.

Only a few counts were recorded for this clonotype. The J gene is TRBJ2-1, the V gene TRBV27; the D is unclear. V lost 5 bases and J lost 5, with 16 bases in between. This CDR3 is 15 amino acids long. Germline V gives CDR1 MNHEY, CDR2 SMNVEV (reference sequence). The CDR3 region has the DNA TGTGCCAGCAGTCTCGGGTCTAAACCCCACAATGAGCAGTTCTTC. Protein: CASSLGSKPHNEQFF.

The chain links TRBV5-6 to TRBJ1-5, with TRBD1 identical over 8 bases. The CDR3 is 15 residues long. CDR1 and CDR2 from the germline V gene are SGHDT and YYEEEE. V shed 6 bases and J 7 bases; nucleotides not matched to a gene: 12. In DNA form, the CDR3 reads TGTGCCAGCAAGAACTCCGGGACAGGAGGCCAGCCCCAGCATTTT. This codes for CASKNSGTGGQPQHF.

J is TRBJ2-2 and V is TRBV13, with D perhaps matching TRBD1 (6 bases). Trimming removed 1 base from V and 1 base from J, with 7 bases in between. There are 15 residues in the CDR3. CDR1 is PRHDT, CDR2 FYEKMQ, per germline (reference sequence). CDR3 DNA: TGTGCCAGCAGCTTAGCGGACAGGAACACCGGGGAGCTGTTTTTT. Translation: CASSLADRNTGELFF.